Listed here is a single TCR beta chain. Its antigen remains unknown. The sample originates from a study of OX40 agonist ivuxolimab in advanced cancers. V shed 0 bases and J shed 2 bases, with 13 bases lying between them. Per germline, CDR1 SGDLS and CDR2 YYNGEE. This CDR3 has 16 amino acids. Blood draws occurred at baseline, cycle 4 day 1, and cycle 7 day 1. Overall study findings and caveats: Clones of CD4+ and CD8+ blood T cells grew by week 6 at doses of 0.1 to 3.0 mg/kg. It was not determined which antigens were specifically recognized by the peripheral T cells that had undergone clonal expansion. Expanded clones belonging to CD8+ T cells outnumbered, on average, those of CD4+.

The protocol was immunoSEQ multiplex PCR, while the TCRdb copy is restricted to in-frame clones and leaves out a portion. The profile covers about 89,000 clones, with more than 70% appearing a single time and approximately 0.26% taken by the ten largest. This clonotype was sampled from an adult with an advanced solid tumor such as melanoma, head and neck, liver or kidney cancer. This rearrangement joins TRBV9 to TRBJ2-3; maybe TRBD1 (5 bases). The sequencing used CD4+ or CD8+ T cells sorted from blood, collected in a trial of the OX40 agonist ivuxolimab. Written as DNA, the CDR3 is TGTGCCAGCAGCGTAGAGGGCAGGGCTCACACAGATACGCAGTATTTT. Amino acids: CASSVEGRAHTDTQYF.